The 23 T cell receptor beta chains reported below all come from one sample, sequenced in a study of cytomegalovirus exposure and HLA in healthy donors (dated by TCRdb to 2017 to 2019). Preparation of the library involved the immunoSEQ multiplex PCR assay. The clones in this table, taken by TCRdb from immuneACCESS, are in-frame only. Not every clone is retained; where verified, under half of the shortfall comes from an unresolved V gene, and the cause of the rest is unknown. This sample lists over 65,000 clones; 94% were detected once. The ten biggest clones cover approximately 2.1% of the sample. Material for sequencing was PBMCs. The receptors stem from a woman between 18 and 30 years old in good health and CMV-seropositive.

The chain uses TRBV5-1 and TRBJ2-7, with D unresolved. V was cut by 3 bases and J by 0 bases, with 7 bases left in between. Germline lookup yields CDR1 SGHRS and CDR2 YFSETQ. The CDR3 covers 13 residues. This CDR3 is CASSWPNSYEQYF. In DNA, the CDR3 is TGCGCCAGCAGCTGGCCGAACTCCTACGAGCAGTACTTC.

This chain connects TRBV11-2 to TRBJ1-1; 8 bases are shared with TRBD1. This CDR3 has 18 residues. Germline V gene data show CDR1 as SGHAT and CDR2 as FQNNGV. Trimming at V came to 5 bases and at J to 0 bases, leaving 14 bases not matched to a gene. The DNA for the CDR3 is TGTGCCAGCAGCCTCCCGGCGGCAGGGGGCCTTTTGAACACTGAAGCTTTCTTT. Protein product: CASSLPAAGGLLNTEAFF.

This rearrangement joins TRBV7-8 to TRBJ2-3; 7 bases line up with TRBD2. The CDR3 sequence is 16 residues long. Germline CDR1 is SGHVS and CDR2 is FQNEAQ. With V trimmed by 6 bases and J by 2 bases, 11 bases remained unmatched. Here the CDR3 reads CASSAGAGDHTDTQYF. CDR3 nucleotides: TGTGCCAGCAGTGCGGGCGCGGGAGACCACACAGATACGCAGTATTTT.

This rearrangement joins TRBV7-9 to TRBJ1-4; D call uncertain. Trimming took 5 bases from V and 8 from J, leaving 18 bases between them. CDR3 length equals 15 residues. Germline CDR1 and CDR2: SEHNR and FQNEAQ (reference sequence). Here the CDR3 reads CASSPALQLREKLFF. The CDR3 bases are TGTGCCAGCAGCCCCGCTCTTCAACTGAGAGAAAAACTGTTTTTT.

CDR3 residues: CASSLEDGGAETQYF. The CDR3 coding sequence is TGCGCCAGCAGCTTGGAGGACGGAGGGGCGGAGACCCAGTACTTC. The V call is TRBV5-1, the J call TRBJ2-5; D is possibly TRBD2 (6 bases). This CDR3 has 15 amino acids. Trimming removed 0 bases from V and 5 bases from J, with 14 bases in between. Germline CDR1 SGHRS, CDR2 YFSETQ. Together with reference TRBV5-1 and TRBJ2-5, the CDR3 gives the full variable domain: KAGVTQTPRYLIKTRGQQVTLSCSPISGHRSVSWYQQTPGQGLQFLFEYFSETQRNKGNFPGRFSGRQFSNSRSEMNVSTLELGDSALYLCASSLEDGGAETQYFGPGTRLLVL.

In this sample, this clone turned up once. The chain links TRBV30 to TRBJ1-2, with a tentative D call TRBD1 (6 bases). The ends were cut back, 1 base at V and 7 bases at J, with 13 bases in the middle. Germline V gene data show CDR1 as GTSNPN and CDR2 as SVGIG (reference sequence). The length of the CDR3 is 13 residues. DNA for the CDR3: TGTGCCTGGAGTGACAGGGCCTATAGTGGCTACACCTTC. The encoded protein is CAWSDRAYSGYTF.

The chain uses TRBV18 and TRBJ2-5, with 14 bases matching TRBD2. The germline CDR1 and CDR2 sequences are KGHSH and LQKENI. The J segment lost 1 base and the V segment lost 5 bases, leaving 3 bases of the junction unmatched. This CDR3 spans 16 amino acids. The CDR3, as DNA: TGTGCCAGCTCAACGGGACTAGCGGGAGTCCAAGAGACCCAGTACTTC. Its protein product is CASSTGLAGVQETQYF.

The J gene is TRBJ2-4, the V gene TRBV6-1; 8 bases match TRBD2. Trimming removed 2 bases from V and 7 bases from J; junction bases left unmatched: 10. This CDR3 has 16 residues. CDR1 and CDR2 from the germline V gene are MNHNS and SASEGT. The CDR3 bases are TGTGCCAGCAGTGAACCTCGCCCCGGCGGGGGGAACATTCAGTACTTC. Translating it yields CASSEPRPGGGNIQYF.

The V call is TRBV1, the J call TRBJ1-1; the table calls TRBD1, which could not be checked here. TRBV1 has pseudogene status. The CDR3 consists of 14 residues. CDR3 nucleotides: TGCACCAGCAGCCAAGACTTTCAGCAGGGTCGAGCTTTCTTT. This encodes CTSSQDFQQGRAFF.

The V gene is TRBV2, the J gene TRBJ1-1; D not certain. Trimming cost V 3 bases and J 0 bases, with 5 bases left between them. The CDR3 has 13 amino acids. From germline, CDR1 is SNHLY and CDR2 FYNNEI. The CDR3 is CASSDGVNTEAFF. The CDR3 DNA follows: TGTGCCAGCAGTGACGGTGTGAACACTGAAGCTTTCTTT.

This clone was seen only once. This chain links TRBV5-1 with TRBJ2-7; 10 nucleotides line up with TRBD1. The CDR3 is made up of 14 amino acids. Losses at the gene ends were 4 bases for V and 2 bases for J; bases not matched to a gene: 3. Germline-derived CDR1 and CDR2 are SGHRS and YFSETQ. The CDR3 is CASSPGTGAYEQYF. The CDR3 DNA sequence: TGCGCCAGCAGCCCCGGGACAGGGGCCTACGAGCAGTACTTC.

V and J are TRBV7-2 and TRBJ2-1; 8 bases fit TRBD1. Trimming at V came to 6 bases and at J to 0 bases, leaving 7 bases not matched to a gene. The CDR3 length is 16 residues. Germline CDR1 is SGHTA and CDR2 is FQGNSA. CDR3 in DNA: TGTGCCAGCAGTAAAACAGGGGGTGGCTCCTACAATGAGCAGTTCTTC. As protein: CASSKTGGGSYNEQFF. The whole variable domain, remainder taken from reference TRBV7-2 and TRBJ2-1, is GAGVSQSPSNKVTEKGKDVELRCDPISGHTALYWYRQSLGQGLEFLIYFQGNSAPDKSGLPSDRFSAERTGGSVSTLTIQRTQQEDSAVYLCASSKTGGGSYNEQFFGPGTRLTVL.

V is TRBV10-3 and J is TRBJ2-1; 9 bases match TRBD1. The CDR3 totals 15 residues. V was pared by 2 bases and J by 7 bases, with 6 bases of the junction left unmatched. CDR1 and CDR2 (germline): ENHRY, SYGVKD. For the CDR3, the DNA is TGTGCCATCAGTGAGCCGGACAGGGGCTGGAATGAGCAGTTCTTC. Protein: CAISEPDRGWNEQFF.

This chain joins TRBV30 and TRBJ2-1; D call uncertain. V lost 2 bases and J 5 bases, leaving 7 bases between the germline ends. The CDR3 is 12 residues long. The germline V gene has CDR1 GTSNPN and CDR2 SVGIG (reference sequence). In DNA form, the CDR3 reads TGTGCCTGGAGTTTACTTCACAATGAGCAGTTCTTC. It yields the protein CAWSLLHNEQFF. Full variable domain (outside the CDR3, taken from reference TRBV30 and TRBJ2-1): SQTIHQWPATLVQPVGSPLSLECTVEGTSNPNLYWYRQAAGRGLQLLFYSVGIGQISSEVPQNLSASRPQDRQFILSSKKLLLSDSGFYLCAWSLLHNEQFFGPGTRLTVL.

The chain carries TRBV5-1 and TRBJ2-1, with TRBD2 matching 9 bases. The length of the CDR3 is 15 residues. V shed 4 bases and J 0 bases; nucleotides not matched to a gene: 2. Germline CDR1 SGHRS, CDR2 YFSETQ. This chain's CDR3 is CASSISGSSYNEQFF. The CDR3 DNA sequence: TGCGCCAGCAGCATTAGCGGGAGCTCCTACAATGAGCAGTTCTTC.

The genes are TRBV9 and TRBJ2-3, with TRBD2 matching 9 bases. Germline lookup yields CDR1 SGDLS and CDR2 YYNGEE. The V gene end was trimmed by 4 bases and the J gene end by 7 bases; junction bases not matched to a gene: 10. This CDR3 contains 15 residues. DNA of the CDR3: TGTGCCAGCAGCCCCCAGCGGGAGGTCCGGAATACGCAGTATTTT. This encodes CASSPQREVRNTQYF.

The chain uses TRBV5-6 and TRBJ2-6, with D possibly matching TRBD1 (6 bases). CDR3 length equals 17 residues. V was pared by 0 bases and J by 0 bases, with 10 bases between. Germline V gives CDR1 SGHDT, CDR2 YYEEEE. The DNA for the CDR3 is TGTGCCAGCAGCTTGGGGGCAGGGGTCTCTGGGGCCAACGTCCTGACTTTC. The encoded protein is CASSLGAGVSGANVLTF.

The chain joins TRBV7-6 to TRBJ2-5, with 9 positions matching TRBD1. Germline CDR1 reads SGHVS; CDR2 reads FNYEAQ. This CDR3 contains 15 residues. V was clipped by 1 base and J by 5 bases; unmatched bases: 5. CDR3 DNA: TGTGCCAGCAGCTTAGGGGGACAGGGTGGCGAGACCCAGTACTTC. Protein: CASSLGGQGGETQYF.

This sequence joins TRBV29-1 and TRBJ2-3; 7 nucleotides agree with TRBD2. V shed 4 bases and J 3 bases; nucleotides not matched to a gene: 10. Germline-derived CDR1 and CDR2 are SQVTM and ANQGSEA. The CDR3 is 15 amino acids. CDR3 in amino acids: CSVGAAGVGTDTQYF. In DNA, the CDR3 is TGCAGCGTTGGCGCGGCGGGGGTCGGGACAGATACGCAGTATTTT.

The chain carries TRBV5-6 and TRBJ2-6; D not resolved. The CDR3 consists of 13 residues. Germline V gives CDR1 SGHDT, CDR2 YYEEEE. V was clipped by 8 bases and J by 1 base, with 7 bases between them. The CDR3 bases are TGTGCCAGTCGGGTTTCTGGGGCCAACGTCCTGACTTTC. Its protein is CASRVSGANVLTF.

This chain joins TRBV19 and TRBJ2-1, with 10 bases that match TRBD2. CDR3 size: 15 residues. The germline V gene encodes CDR1 LNHDA and CDR2 SQIVND (reference sequence). V lost 3 bases to trimming and J lost 8 bases; unmatched junction nucleotides: 7. The CDR3 DNA reads TGTGCCAGTAGTATCCAGCGGGGGGGCCGGGATGAGCAGTTCTTC. Encoded protein: CASSIQRGGRDEQFF.

This chain uses TRBV29-1 with TRBJ2-3; the D gene is possibly TRBD2 (6 bases). Germline CDR1 reads SQVTM; CDR2 reads ANQGSEA. CDR3 length: 15 residues. Trimming took off 6 bases at V and 1 base at J, with 17 bases between the two ends. This CDR3 is CSVPRVSGGTDTQYF. CDR3 bases: TGCAGCGTCCCAAGGGTTAGCGGAGGCACAGATACGCAGTATTTT.

V gene TRBV18 combines with J gene TRBJ1-2; 10 positions agree with TRBD1. The germline gives CDR1 KGHSH, CDR2 LQKENI. V lost 6 bases and J lost 5; bases outside the gene matches: 9. CDR3 length: 15 amino acids. For the CDR3, the DNA is TGTGCCAGCTCCACCGGGACAGGGGTCGTTTATGGCTACACCTTC. Amino acid sequence: CASSTGTGVVYGYTF.